The 9 T cell receptor beta chains below all came from one sample that was sequenced in a study of PD-1 blockade in classical Hodgkin lymphoma. Each patient experienced a relapse that followed autologous stem cell transplantation, and brentuximab vedotin exposure varied. The method was immunoSEQ multiplex PCR; TCRdb's version includes in-frame clones alone and lacks a portion of them. The sample holds about 94,000 clones; approximately 89% are singletons and the top ten take approximately 11%. Material: peripheral blood mononuclear cells (PBMCs), obtained before the second cycle of nivolumab. All receptors derive from a human donor with classical Hodgkin lymphoma.

The V and J genes are TRBV7-6 and TRBJ2-7; D may be TRBD1 (6 bases). With 5 bases removed from V and 6 bases from J, the gap between germline ends came to 14 bases. There are 13 residues in the CDR3. Germline values: CDR1 SGHVS, CDR2 FNYEAQ. The CDR3 nucleotides are TGTGCCAGCAGCGAACGGGACAAGTCCGAGCAGTACTTC. It is translated as CASSERDKSEQYF. The full variable domain, completed using reference TRBV7-6 and TRBJ2-7, is GAGVSQSPRYKVTKRGQDVALRCDPISGHVSLYWYRQALGQGPEFLTYFNYEAQQDKSGLPNDRFSAERPEGSISTLTIQRTEQRDSAMYRCASSERDKSEQYFGPGTRLTVT.

The chain carries TRBV28 and TRBJ2-1; 9 positions match TRBD2. Germline V gives CDR1 MDHEN, CDR2 SYDVKM. V lost 5 bases, J lost 9 bases, and 8 bases stayed unmatched. This CDR3 is 14 amino acids long. The CDR3 protein is CASSNSGSLAEQFF. The CDR3 DNA reads TGTGCCAGCAGTAATAGCGGGAGTTTGGCTGAGCAGTTCTTC. Together with reference TRBV28 and TRBJ2-1, the CDR3 gives the full variable domain: DVKVTQSSRYLVKRTGEKVFLECVQDMDHENMFWYRQDPGLGLRLIYFSYDVKMKEKGDIPEGYSVSREKKERFSLILESASTNQTSMYLCASSNSGSLAEQFFGPGTRLTVL.

This sequence joins TRBV5-4 and TRBJ2-7; 7 nucleotides line up with TRBD2. CDR3 length equals 15 residues. Germline V gene data show CDR1 as SGHNT and CDR2 as YYREEE (reference sequence). V lost 1 base to trimming and J lost 1 base; unmatched junction nucleotides: 5. The CDR3 DNA reads as TGTGCCAGCAGCTTGACTAGCGCGGCATCCTACGAGCAGTACTTC. Translated: CASSLTSAASYEQYF.

V is TRBV25-1 and J is TRBJ2-7, with a tentative D call TRBD2 (6 bases). The CDR3 totals 12 residues. Germline CDR1 reads MGHDK; CDR2 reads SYGVNS. V was trimmed by 6 bases and J by 3 bases, leaving 9 bases between them. CDR3 sequence reads: CASRGRFYEQYF. As DNA, the CDR3 is TGTGCCAGCAGAGGGAGGTTCTACGAGCAGTACTTC.

The V gene is TRBV5-6, the J gene TRBJ1-1; D might be TRBD1 (5 bases). V lost 2 bases, J lost 3 bases, and 8 bases lay in between. Germline-derived CDR1 and CDR2 are SGHDT and YYEEEE. This CDR3 contains 13 residues. The CDR3 loop reads CASSFGGDTEAFF. The CDR3 bases are TGTGCCAGCAGCTTTGGGGGGGACACTGAAGCTTTCTTT.

The V gene is TRBV5-1, the J gene TRBJ1-1; D is unclear. Trimming shortened V by 0 bases and J by 1 base, and 7 bases separated the two germline ends. Germline CDR1 SGHRS, CDR2 YFSETQ. This CDR3 has 14 amino acids. CDR3 coding DNA: TGCGCCAGCAGCTTGGGGGAGCCGAACACTGAAGCTTTCTTT. It is translated as CASSLGEPNTEAFF. The complete variable domain, with remaining parts taken from reference TRBV5-1 and TRBJ1-1, reads KAGVTQTPRYLIKTRGQQVTLSCSPISGHRSVSWYQQTPGQGLQFLFEYFSETQRNKGNFPGRFSGRQFSNSRSEMNVSTLELGDSALYLCASSLGEPNTEAFFGQGTRLTVV.

The chain employs TRBV2 and TRBJ2-7; TRBD1 might be the D (5 bases). V lost 4 bases, J lost 3 bases, and 10 bases lay in between. The CDR3 consists of 13 residues. Germline-derived CDR1 and CDR2 are SNHLY and FYNNEI. The CDR3, as DNA: TGTGCCAGCAGTGTGGGGCCAAACTACGAGCAGTACTTC. This translates into CASSVGPNYEQYF.

This chain uses TRBV7-8 with TRBJ2-1; D may be TRBD1 (6 bases). Per the germline V gene, CDR1 is SGHVS and CDR2 is FQNEAQ. V lost 0 bases and J lost 2, with 8 bases in between. The CDR3 covers 15 residues. The CDR3 bases are TGTGCCAGCAGCTTAGCGGGGGCCACCTACAATGAGCAGTTCTTC. Its translation is CASSLAGATYNEQFF.

The sample holds one count of this clone. The rearrangement uses TRBV5-1 and TRBJ2-2; possible D gene TRBD2, 7 bases. V dropped 3 bases and J dropped 6 bases, with 15 bases sitting between them. The CDR3 totals 15 residues. Germline V gene sequence: CDR1 SGHRS, CDR2 YFSETQ. The CDR3 nucleotides are TGCGCCAGCAGCTCGGGGGGAACAGGGCCCGGGGAGCTGTTTTTT. This encodes CASSSGGTGPGELFF.